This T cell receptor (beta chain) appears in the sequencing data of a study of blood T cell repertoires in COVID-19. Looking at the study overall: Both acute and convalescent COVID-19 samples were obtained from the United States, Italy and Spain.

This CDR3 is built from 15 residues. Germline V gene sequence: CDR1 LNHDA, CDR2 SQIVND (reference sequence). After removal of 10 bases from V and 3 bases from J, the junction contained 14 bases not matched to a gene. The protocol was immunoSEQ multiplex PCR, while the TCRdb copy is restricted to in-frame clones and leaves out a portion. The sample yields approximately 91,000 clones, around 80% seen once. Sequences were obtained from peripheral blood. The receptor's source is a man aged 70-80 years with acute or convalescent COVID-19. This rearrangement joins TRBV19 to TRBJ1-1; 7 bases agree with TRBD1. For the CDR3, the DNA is TGTGCCACAACGGATCAGGGGGGCTTGGACACTGAAGCTTTCTTT. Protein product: CATTDQGGLDTEAFF.